The rows below give T cell receptor beta chains drawn from one sample of a study of OX40 agonist ivuxolimab in advanced cancers. TCRdb keeps only in-frame clones here, not all; method: immunoSEQ multiplex PCR. The sample has 33,000 or so clones; approximately 81% are singletons. The sequencing used CD4+ or CD8+ T cells sorted from blood, collected in a trial of the OX40 agonist ivuxolimab. These receptors were collected from an adult with an advanced solid tumor such as melanoma, head and neck, liver or kidney cancer. Both conserved end residues are part of each CDR3. A D gene is named only where the DNA matches it firmly. The size field is filled for only some rows; it gives once, few, many or a size class.

abundance,j_gene,v_gene,d_gene,CDR3nt,CDR3aa
.,TRBJ2-7,TRBV2,.,TGTGCCAGCAGGGGTGAAGCATACTACGAGCAGTACTTC,CASRGEAYYEQYF
few,TRBJ1-5,TRBV7-9,.,TGTGCCAGCAGTTCCTCCGGGGCCCCCAATCAGCCCCAGCATTTT,CASSSSGAPNQPQHF
.,TRBJ2-7,TRBV4-1,.,TGCGCCAGCAGCCAAGTGGTCGGGGACGAGCAGTACTTC,CASSQVVGDEQYF
.,TRBJ1-5,TRBV6-6,.,TGTGCCAGCAGCCTCGACTCTAATAGCAATCAGCCCCAGCATTTT,CASSLDSNSNQPQHF
.,TRBJ1-5,TRBV5-4,.,TGTGCCAGCAGCTTGGCGCCGCCTGAGCCCCAGCATTTT,CASSLAPPEPQHF
once,TRBJ2-3,TRBV7-6,TRBD2,TGTGCCAGCAGCCCACTACCCGGGAGGGCAGATACGCAGTATTTT,CASSPLPGRADTQYF
once,TRBJ1-5,TRBV9,.,TGTGCCAGCAGCCCGTGGGAGGGGGGGCAGCCCCAGCATTTT,CASSPWEGGQPQHF
.,TRBJ1-5,TRBV15,.,TGTGCCACCAGCAGAGATCAGGGTAGTGAGCCCCAGCATTTT,CATSRDQGSEPQHF
once,TRBJ2-3,TRBV5-6,.,TGTGCCAGCAGCTTGGCCAACACAGATACGCAGTATTTT,CASSLANTDTQYF
.,TRBJ2-7,TRBV30,TRBD2,TGTGCCTGGAGTGTACCCTCTAGCGGGCCGTACGAGCAGTACTTC,CAWSVPSSGPYEQYF
.,TRBJ2-6,TRBV6-1,TRBD2,TGTGCCAGCAGTGAGGGGAGGGTAGTCACTGGGGCCAACGTCCTGACTTTC,CASSEGRVVTGANVLTF
.,TRBJ1-2,TRBV27,TRBD1,TGTGCCAGCAGTTTTCCAGGGGGTACGGGCTACACCTTC,CASSFPGGTGYTF
once,TRBJ2-7,TRBV5-1,TRBD1,TGCGCCAGCGGACCGACAGGGGGGGTCTACGAGCAGTACTTC,CASGPTGGVYEQYF
.,TRBJ2-3,TRBV7-9,.,TGTGCCAGCAGCCCTAGGTGGGGGCCCGGGGGCACAGATACGCAGTATTTT,CASSPRWGPGGTDTQYF
.,TRBJ1-2,TRBV19,.,TGTGCCAGTAGTACCCAGAGGGGACACGGCAACGGCTACACCTTC,CASSTQRGHGNGYTF
once,TRBJ2-7,TRBV11-2,TRBD1,TGTGCCAGCAGTCCCTCAGGGGGCTTGCAGTACTTC,CASSPSGGLQYF
.,TRBJ1-1,TRBV19,.,TGTGCCAGTACCTCCTTAGATTGGGGAAACACTGAAGCTTTCTTT,CASTSLDWGNTEAFF
once,TRBJ1-5,TRBV7-2,TRBD1,TGTGCCAGCAGCCTACAGGGGGCGCGGGGTCAGCCCCAGCATTTT,CASSLQGARGQPQHF
.,TRBJ2-1,TRBV10-3,TRBD2,TGTGCCATCAGTGACCCAGGGAGGACGGGACTAGCGGGAGGGCAGAATGAGCAGTTCTTC,CAISDPGRTGLAGGQNEQFF
medium-sized,TRBJ2-7,TRBV7-9,TRBD1,TGTGCCAGCAGCTCACCACAGGGGGAAAGAGAGCAGTACTTC,CASSSPQGEREQYF
.,TRBJ1-1,TRBV6-5,TRBD1,TGTGCCAGCAGTTGGGACAGGGGGTGGGTCACTGAAGCTTTCTTT,CASSWDRGWVTEAFF
.,TRBJ2-7,TRBV18,.,TGTGCCAGCTCACCGCCGGGGGCCTACGAGCAGTACTTC,CASSPPGAYEQYF
.,TRBJ2-7,TRBV14,.,TGTGCCAGCAGCCCTCTCGGTCGGGGCTGGACGTCTCGCGAGCAGTACTTC,CASSPLGRGWTSREQYF
.,TRBJ2-2,TRBV23-1,TRBD1,TGCGCCAGCACCCCCGGGACAGGGTCTTTGCACACCGGGGAGCTGTTTTTT,CASTPGTGSLHTGELFF
.,TRBJ2-1,TRBV28,.,TGTGCCAGCAGCCCGGGTTTCTGGGGAAATGAGCAGTTCTTC,CASSPGFWGNEQFF
.,TRBJ2-6,TRBV30,TRBD2,TGTGCCCAGAAGTTGGGGGGGAGCGGGGCCAACGTCCTGACTTTC,CAQKLGGSGANVLTF
.,TRBJ2-3,TRBV9,TRBD1,TGTGCCAGCAGCCCTGGACAGGGGATTGATACGCAGTATTTT,CASSPGQGIDTQYF
.,TRBJ2-6,TRBV19,.,TGTGCCAGTAGCCCCGGGAGAGGTTCCTCTGGGGCCAACGTCCTGACTTTC,CASSPGRGSSGANVLTF
.,TRBJ1-4,TRBV7-9,TRBD1,TGTGCCAGCAGGCGGACAGGGGGAAATGAAAAACTGTTTTTT,CASRRTGGNEKLFF
few,TRBJ1-1,TRBV11-2,TRBD1,TGTGCCAGCAGCTGGACAGGGGTGGATACTGAAGCTTTCTTT,CASSWTGVDTEAFF
few,TRBJ2-3,TRBV7-6,TRBD2,TGTGCCAGCAGCTCACGACTAGCGGGAGGAGATACGCAGTATTTT,CASSSRLAGGDTQYF
.,TRBJ2-3,TRBV19,.,TGTGCCAGTAGTATAGTGGGGGCCTCAGATACGCAGTATTTT,CASSIVGASDTQYF
once,TRBJ2-2,TRBV19,.,TGTGCCAGTAGTATGGGCACCGGGGAGCTGTTTTTT,CASSMGTGELFF
few,TRBJ2-3,TRBV6-1,TRBD2,TGTGCCAGCAGTCGGGGGGGGGCAGATACGCAGTATTTT,CASSRGGADTQYF
.,TRBJ1-2,TRBV11-2,.,TGTGCCAGCAGCTTAGGTGCGTTTGGCTACACCTTC,CASSLGAFGYTF
.,TRBJ2-5,TRBV2,TRBD2,TGTGCCAGCAGTTCCGGGACTAGCGGGAGGGCCGGGAAGACCCAGTACTTC,CASSSGTSGRAGKTQYF
.,TRBJ1-5,TRBV18,.,TGTGCCAGCTCCCAAACAGGGACTGCGAGGCCCCAGCATTTT,CASSQTGTARPQHF
.,TRBJ2-1,TRBV6-5,TRBD1,TGTGCCAGCAATACAGGGGTAAATGAGCAGTTCTTC,CASNTGVNEQFF
.,TRBJ2-7,TRBV2,.,TGTGCCAGCAGCCAACAGACAGGCCTTTCCGAGCAGTACTTC,CASSQQTGLSEQYF
.,TRBJ1-4,TRBV10-1,.,TGCGCCAGCAGTGAGGGTGGTGCTAATGAAAAACTGTTTTTT,CASSEGGANEKLFF
.,TRBJ2-3,TRBV30,TRBD2,TGTGCCTGGAGTGAGACGGGGGGGCTAAGGGATACGCAGTATTTT,CAWSETGGLRDTQYF
few,TRBJ1-1,TRBV7-9,.,TGTGCCAGCAGCTTAGCGCTCGCTATGAACACTGAAGCTTTCTTT,CASSLALAMNTEAFF
few,TRBJ2-3,TRBV6-7,.,TGTGCCAGCAGTTACTCGAAGGGTTGTTCAGATACGCAGTATTTT,CASSYSKGCSDTQYF
.,TRBJ2-2,TRBV28,TRBD1,TGTGCCAGCAGTTTATTTAGGGGGACAGGGGACACCGGGGAGCTGTTTTTT,CASSLFRGTGDTGELFF